Below, 28 T cell receptor beta chains from the same sample are listed, as sequenced in a study of T cells after yellow fever vaccination. TCRdb passed the 5' RACE reads through MiXCR, listing each CDR3 protein once. Counted here are hundreds of thousands of distinct CDR3 sequences, 15% to 20% occurring once; the ten biggest clones make up over 15%. Sample: PBMCs, taken before the yellow fever booster vaccination. The origin of the receptors is a man younger than 30 who received the YFV17D yellow fever vaccine.

V usage is TRBV10-3 and J usage is TRBJ1-5, with D unresolved. The CDR3 consists of 14 residues. Germline CDR1 and CDR2: ENHRY and SYGVKD. Between the trimmed V and J ends, which lost 4 bases and 4 bases, there was a span of 11 bases. The CDR3 is CAISAQSSNQPQHF. In nucleotides, the CDR3 is TGTGCCATCAGTGCCCAGAGCTCAAATCAGCCCCAGCATTTT.

This clonotype has at least ten counts. This rearrangement joins TRBV6-5 to TRBJ2-5, with D hard to call. Germline CDR1 reads MNHEY; CDR2 reads SVGAGI. The CDR3 runs to 11 residues. The V end was cut by 7 bases, the J end by 4 bases, with 7 bases between. The CDR3, as DNA: TGTGCCAGCACCCTTAGAGAGACCCAGTACTTC. This sequence encodes CASTLRETQYF.

This clonotype was seen a few times. The rearrangement joins TRBV9 to TRBJ2-5; 8 bases map to TRBD2. Losses at the gene ends were 0 bases for V and 5 bases for J; bases not matched to a gene: 3. CDR1 SGDLS and CDR2 YYNGEE come from the germline V gene. The CDR3 consists of 14 residues. The CDR3: CASSVELAAETQYF. Here the CDR3 DNA reads TGTGCCAGCAGCGTAGAACTAGCGGCGGAGACCCAGTACTTC.

The genes are TRBV2 and TRBJ2-7; D call uncertain. V was shortened by 8 bases and J by 4 bases, with 12 bases between the two germline ends. There are 12 residues in the CDR3. Per germline, CDR1 SNHLY and CDR2 FYNNEI. The chain's CDR3 is CASYPPGYEQYV. The CDR3, as DNA: TGTGCCAGCTACCCTCCAGGATACGAGCAGTACGTC.

V and J are TRBV6-6 and TRBJ1-1; D gene uncertain. This CDR3 comprises 14 residues. CDR1 and CDR2 from the germline V gene are MNHNY and SVGAGI (reference sequence). Trimming left V 0 bases short and J 4 bases short, with 9 bases between. As DNA, the CDR3 is TGTGCCAGCAGTTACTCGTTGGGAAGCACTGAAGCTTTCTTT. It codes for CASSYSLGSTEAFF.

The chain uses TRBV6-2 or TRBV6-3 and TRBJ2-7; D possibly corresponds to TRBD1 (7 bases). Germline-derived CDR1 and CDR2 are MNHEY and SVGEGT. This CDR3 region has 18 residues. The V gene lost 4 bases and the J gene lost 4 bases, with 26 bases spanning the gap. CDR3 loop: CASSSQPWRGLKVYEQYV. The CDR3 coding sequence is TGTGCCAGCAGTTCTCAACCCTGGAGGGGGCTTAAGGTGTACGAGCAGTACGTC.

The rearrangement joins TRBV7-9 to TRBJ1-5; 7 nucleotides agree with TRBD1. This CDR3 has 16 residues. V lost 4 bases to trimming and J lost 2 bases; unmatched junction nucleotides: 8. Germline lookup yields CDR1 SEHNR and CDR2 FQNEAQ (reference sequence). CDR3 loop: CASSSHSDRGNQPQHF. In nucleotides, the CDR3 is TGTGCCAGCAGCTCTCACTCTGACAGGGGCAATCAGCCCCAGCATTTT. Based on the CDR3 plus reference TRBV7-9 and TRBJ1-5, the full variable domain is DTGVSQNPRHKITKRGQNVTFRCDPISEHNRLYWYRQTLGQGPEFLTYFQNEAQLEKSRLLSDRFSAERPKGSFSTLEIQRTEQGDSAMYLCASSSHSDRGNQPQHFGDGTRLSIL.

The chain has TRBV7-9 and TRBJ2-5, with TRBD2 as a possible D gene (5 bases). The germline V gene has CDR1 SEHNR and CDR2 FQNEAQ (reference sequence). Trimming cost V 5 bases and J 5 bases, with 21 bases left between them. This CDR3 has 16 amino acids. CDR3 amino acids: CASSPTGLVGAETQYF. DNA for the CDR3: TGTGCCAGCAGCCCGACGGGGTTAGTCGGCGCGGAGACCCAGTACTTC.

This clonotype was recorded a few times. This chain joins TRBV6-2 or TRBV6-3 and TRBJ2-1, with a possible D match to TRBD2 (6 bases). The V end was cut by 5 bases, the J end by 9 bases, with 20 bases between. The CDR3 extends over 15 amino acids. Germline V gene data show CDR1 as MNHEY and CDR2 as SVGEGT. CDR3 sequence: CASSRSGTPLREQFF. CDR3 bases: TGTGCCAGCAGTCGCTCCGGGACTCCCCTCCGTGAGCAGTTCTTC.

This chain links TRBV4-1 with TRBJ2-3; D unclear. Germline V gene sequence: CDR1 MGHRA, CDR2 YSYEKL. CDR3 length: 14 amino acids. V gave up 2 bases and J gave up 1 base, with 7 bases separating them. The CDR3 DNA sequence: TGCGCCAGCAGCCAACGCCGAGGCACAGATACGCAGTATTTT. Protein sequence: CASSQRRGTDTQYF.

This clonotype was detected only a few times. The chain is built from TRBV4-1 and TRBJ1-2; D unclear. The V gene's germline CDR1 is MGHRA and CDR2 YSYEKL. Deletions cut 1 base from V and 4 bases from J, with 16 bases between. This CDR3 has 16 residues. The CDR3 loop is CASSQAESARSYGYTF. The CDR3 DNA sequence: TGCGCCAGCAGCCAAGCAGAGTCAGCCCGGAGCTATGGCTACACCTTC.

In this sample, this clonotype turned up many times. V usage is TRBV7-2 and J usage is TRBJ2-7; D is uncertain. The germline gives CDR1 SGHTA, CDR2 FQGNSA. Trimming removed 8 bases from V and 3 bases from J, with 11 bases in between. The CDR3 totals 12 residues. The CDR3 DNA follows: TGTGCCAGCTCCTTCTCGCGCTACGAGCAGTACTTC. Amino acids: CASSFSRYEQYF. The entire variable domain, with the rest obtained from reference TRBV7-2 and TRBJ2-7, is as follows: GAGVSQSPSNKVTEKGKDVELRCDPISGHTALYWYRQSLGQGLEFLIYFQGNSAPDKSGLPSDRFSAERTGGSVSTLTIQRTQQEDSAVYLCASSFSRYEQYFGPGTRLTVT.

This clonotype appeared a few times. The rearrangement links TRBV3-1 to TRBJ2-7, with D tentatively TRBD1 (6 bases). The CDR3 has 14 residues. V was pared by 4 bases and J by 0 bases, with 10 bases between. Germline loops: CDR1 LGHDT, CDR2 YNNKEL (reference sequence). CDR3 bases: TGTGCCAGCAGCCCACGACAGGTCTCCTACGAGCAGTACTTC. Translating gives CASSPRQVSYEQYF.

This clonotype showed up just a few times. This chain connects TRBV12-3 or TRBV12-4 to TRBJ2-1, with 15 positions matching TRBD2. This CDR3 contains 18 residues. V shed 8 bases and J 4 bases; nucleotides not matched to a gene: 12. In DNA form, the CDR3 reads TGTGCCAGCGGATTACGCCCCGGGACTAGCGGGGGGTACAATGAGCAGTTCTTC. Translated: CASGLRPGTSGGYNEQFF.

The table lists this clonotype with a few counts. The rearrangement joins TRBV24-1 to TRBJ1-2; 7 nucleotides align to TRBD1. Germline trimming cut 4 bases from V and 6 bases from J; bases unmatched to any gene: 10. This CDR3 has 15 residues. Germline V lookup: CDR1 KGHDR, CDR2 SFDVKD. The CDR3 DNA sequence: TGTGCCACCAGTGAAAAAAACAGGGGAGGTGATGGCTACACCTTC. Amino acid sequence: CATSEKNRGGDGYTF.

The chain links TRBV6-1 to TRBJ2-7; 9 bases are a match to TRBD1. CDR1 and CDR2 from the germline V gene are MNHNS and SASEGT. This CDR3 is built from 13 residues. Trimming took 6 bases from V and 6 from J; bases not matched to a gene: 6. CDR3 in DNA: TGTGCCAGCAGCCGGGACAGGGAAGGCGAGCAGTACGTC. It yields the protein CASSRDREGEQYV.

V gene TRBV7-8 combines with J gene TRBJ2-3; perhaps TRBD2 as D (6 bases). V lost 4 bases and J lost 2, with 22 bases in between. The CDR3 spans 18 residues. Germline V gene lookup returns CDR1 SGHVS and CDR2 FQNEAQ. CDR3 sequence reads: CASSSRGLGPRHTDTQYF. DNA of the CDR3: TGTGCCAGCAGCTCCCGGGGACTGGGACCTCGTCACACAGATACGCAGTATTTT.

The chain has TRBV5-5 and TRBJ2-7; D is perhaps TRBD1 or TRBD2 (5 bases each). V was pared by 5 bases and J by 6 bases, with 18 bases between. The germline gives CDR1 SGHKS, CDR2 YYEKEE (reference sequence). The CDR3 has 14 amino acids. CDR3 bases: TGTGCCAGCAGACAATCAGGAGGTAGGGGCGAGCAGTACGTC. Encoded protein: CASRQSGGRGEQYV.

This clonotype was observed a handful of times. V is TRBV6-1 and J is TRBJ1-5; tentatively, D is TRBD1 (5 bases). This CDR3 spans 16 amino acids. Trimming pared 4 bases from V and 2 bases from J, leaving 15 bases between. Per the germline V gene, CDR1 is MNHNS and CDR2 is SASEGT. CDR3 protein: CASSGPGGVGNQPQHF. The CDR3 DNA reads as TGTGCCAGCAGTGGCCCCGGGGGGGTTGGCAATCAGCCCCAGCATTTT.

CDR3 protein: CASSRLATGGELFF. CDR3 DNA sequence: TGTGCCAGCAGCAGACTAGCGACGGGTGGGGAGCTGTTTTTT. This chain joins TRBV7-9 and TRBJ2-2; 8 bases agree with TRBD2. Trimming cost V 5 bases and J 8 bases; bases outside gene matches: 7. This CDR3 spans 14 amino acids. Per the germline V gene, CDR1 is SEHNR and CDR2 is FQNEAQ (reference sequence). Full variable domain (outside the CDR3, taken from reference TRBV7-9 and TRBJ2-2): DTGVSQNPRHKITKRGQNVTFRCDPISEHNRLYWYRQTLGQGPEFLTYFQNEAQLEKSRLLSDRFSAERPKGSFSTLEIQRTEQGDSAMYLCASSRLATGGELFFGEGSRLTVL.

The chain carries TRBV7-9 and TRBJ1-1, with a tentative D call TRBD1 (5 bases). CDR1 is SEHNR, CDR2 FQNEAQ, per germline (reference sequence). The CDR3 length is 14 residues. With 6 bases removed from V and 1 base from J, the gap between germline ends came to 12 bases. This CDR3 is CASSRIGTNTEAFF. The CDR3 nucleotides are TGTGCCAGCAGTCGGATTGGGACGAACACTGAAGCTTTCTTT.

The V gene is TRBV29-1, the J gene TRBJ2-2; D gene uncertain. The V end lost 1 base, the J end lost 7 bases, and 13 bases lay between the germline ends. Germline values: CDR1 SQVTM, CDR2 ANQGSEA. This CDR3 has 14 residues. CDR3 loop: CSVEGGLRNGELFF. In nucleotides, the CDR3 is TGCAGCGTTGAAGGGGGTTTGCGAAACGGGGAGCTGTTTTTT.

This clonotype came up a few times. The chain carries TRBV10-3 and TRBJ2-5, with D unresolved. V lost 0 bases and J 6 bases, leaving 11 bases between the germline ends. The CDR3 runs to 14 residues. Looked up from germline, CDR1 is ENHRY and CDR2 is SYGVKD. CDR3 amino acids: CAISESEVLKTQYF. The CDR3 DNA sequence: TGTGCCATCAGTGAGTCAGAGGTTTTGAAGACCCAGTACTTC.

This clonotype has more than one count but fewer than ten. This chain links TRBV20-1 with TRBJ1-1, with D perhaps matching TRBD1 (5 bases). The V end lost 4 bases, the J end lost 4 bases, and 16 bases lay between the germline ends. The CDR3 contains 14 residues. Germline-derived CDR1 and CDR2 are DFQATT and SNEGSKA (reference sequence). This CDR3 is CSATRGPRITEAFF. In DNA form, the CDR3 reads TGCAGTGCTACGCGGGGACCGAGGATCACTGAAGCTTTCTTT.

The V and J genes are TRBV4-3 and TRBJ1-5; D is unclear. The CDR3 is made up of 14 amino acids. V lost 3 bases and J lost 6, with 12 bases in between. CDR1 is LGHNA, CDR2 YSLEER, per germline. CDR3 residues: CASSQGWGSQPQHF. The CDR3, as DNA: TGCGCCAGCAGCCAGGGTTGGGGTTCTCAGCCCCAGCATTTT.

This clonotype was counted many times. This rearrangement joins TRBV6-5 to TRBJ2-7; no clear D gene. The germline V and J ends were trimmed by 6 bases and 3 bases, with 9 bases remaining between them. Germline V lookup: CDR1 MNHEY, CDR2 SVGAGI. The CDR3 contains 12 residues. As DNA, the CDR3 is TGTGCCAGCAGGGGCAGCTACTACGAGCAGTACTTC. Translation gives CASRGSYYEQYF.

This clonotype was observed once. This chain uses TRBV24-1 with TRBJ1-1, with D perhaps TRBD1 (6 bases). This CDR3 comprises 14 residues. V was pared by 3 bases and J by 5 bases, with 12 bases between. Germline CDR1 is KGHDR and CDR2 is SFDVKD. CDR3 in amino acids: CATSDAVTGTEAFF. The CDR3 DNA reads TGTGCCACCAGTGATGCGGTCACAGGGACTGAAGCTTTCTTT.

The gene calls are TRBV20-1 and TRBJ1-4; the D gene is possibly TRBD1 (5 bases). V shed 2 bases and J shed 7 bases, with 11 bases lying between them. Germline CDR1 is DFQATT and CDR2 is SNEGSKA (reference sequence). There are 13 residues in the CDR3. CDR3 amino acids: CSARRGGAEKLFF. The CDR3 DNA follows: TGCAGTGCTAGAAGGGGTGGGGCTGAAAAACTGTTTTTT.